The TCR beta chain described here comes from a study of beta chain features in type 1 diabetes. Study results and limitations: All four CD4+ subsets of Type 1 diabetes patients contained TCRB CDR3s that were moderately but significantly shorter.

Of the isolated RNA, all was reverse transcribed, and so the sequenced material was expressed TCRB transcripts. The protocol was immunoSEQ multiplex PCR, while the TCRdb copy is restricted to in-frame clones and leaves out a portion. The sample has around 710,000 clones, 9.5% to 15% seen once. In regard to this clone: Its antigen is currently unknown.

Sequenced: naive CD4+ T cells from blood. The source of this sequence is a man aged 30 to 39 with type 1 diabetes.

The CDR3 region is CASIGVGQGNTGELFF. CDR3 coding DNA: TGTGCCAGCATTGGGGTGGGACAGGGGAACACCGGGGAGCTGTTTTTT. The rearrangement uses TRBV2 and TRBJ2-2, with TRBD1 matching over 9 bases. This CDR3 spans 16 amino acids. Germline loops: CDR1 SNHLY, CDR2 FYNNEI. Trimming removed 7 bases from V and 1 base from J; junction bases left unmatched: 7.